Shown below are 6 T cell receptor beta chains from a single sample sequenced in a study of T cells in Graves' hyperthyroidism and ophthalmopathy. Amplified TCR beta CDR3 regions came from RNA transcripts. The primer set for the first-round RT-PCR of the TCR CDR3 was HTBI. TCRdb passed the multiplex PCR reads through MiXCR, listing each CDR3 protein once. Here the sample spans approximately 870,000 distinct CDR3 sequences, roughly 40% being singletons. Sequencing used blood. The receptors come from a young man with Graves' hyperthyroidism.

This clonotype appeared many times. In DNA, the CDR3 is TGCAGTGCTAGACCCGGGGCGAGGGATTCACCCCTCCACTTT. This codes for CSARPGARDSPLHF. V is TRBV20-1 and J is TRBJ1-6, with D perhaps matching TRBD1 (5 bases). There are 14 residues in the CDR3. Looked up from germline, CDR1 is DFQATT and CDR2 is SNEGSKA (reference sequence). V was trimmed by 2 bases and J by 8 bases, leaving 13 bases between them.

This chain connects TRBV12-3 or TRBV12-4 to TRBJ1-6, with 7 positions matching TRBD1. Trimming at V came to 7 bases and at J to 8 bases, leaving 8 bases not matched to a gene. The CDR3 is 14 amino acids. CDR3 residues: CASTGRGRDSPLHF. Written as DNA, the CDR3 is TGTGCCAGCACCGGCAGGGGGAGGGATTCACCCCTCCACTTT.

The CDR3 region has the DNA TGTGCCAGCAGCTACACCGGGACAGGGGGCTACGAGCAGTACTTC. Amino acid sequence: CASSYTGTGGYEQYF. The gene calls are TRBV7-9 and TRBJ2-7, with TRBD1 matching over 11 bases. V was clipped by 4 bases and J by 3 bases; unmatched bases: 5. CDR1 and CDR2 (germline): SEHNR, FQNEAQ (reference sequence). The CDR3 runs to 15 residues.

The chain employs TRBV2 and TRBJ2-3, with 8 bases identical to TRBD2. The length of the CDR3 is 15 residues. Germline V gives CDR1 SNHLY, CDR2 FYNNEI. V lost 10 bases and J lost 5; bases outside the gene matches: 14. Here the CDR3 reads CATGRASGYQDTQYF. DNA for the CDR3: TGTGCCACGGGTCGGGCTAGCGGGTACCAAGATACGCAGTATTTT.

This clonotype occurred a few times. The chain uses TRBV7-9 and TRBJ2-5; TRBD1 is a possible D gene (5 bases). Trimming pared 6 bases from V and 7 bases from J, leaving 15 bases between. CDR1 SEHNR and CDR2 FQNEAQ come from the germline V gene (reference sequence). CDR3 length equals 13 residues. The CDR3 DNA is TGTGCCAGCAGTGGGGCGGACGTTGGGACCCAGTACTTC. Residues: CASSGADVGTQYF.

The sample holds a few counts of this clonotype. This may stem from a read error, because a much larger clone lies one nucleotide away. The CDR3 here is CAQSSYDSPLHF. The CDR3 region has the DNA TGTGCCCAGAGCTCCTATGATTCACCCCTCCACTTT. The chain is built from TRBV7-2 and TRBJ1-6; the D is unclear. This CDR3 has 12 amino acids. Germline V CDR1 and CDR2: SGHTA, FQGNSA.